A single T cell receptor (beta chain) is shown here with its context. The CDR3 contains 13 residues. After removal of 5 bases from V and 4 bases from J, the junction contained 4 bases not matched to a gene. Germline values: CDR1 LNHDA, CDR2 SQIVND (reference sequence). The data are from a study of T cell changes during pregnancy in multiple sclerosis. This table comes from immunoSEQ multiplex PCR, and its TCRdb copy is limited to in-frame clones, with some not included. The sample yields 25,000 to 35,000 clones, roughly nine tenths seen once. This TCR was sampled from a female donor with multiple sclerosis, enrolled in a pregnancy study. The chain employs TRBV19 and TRBJ2-7; 8 bases align to TRBD2. Sequenced material: CD8+ T cells from peripheral blood mononuclear cells, taken in the second trimester of pregnancy. This CDR3 reads CASSPREGYEQYF. The CDR3 bases are TGTGCCAGTAGTCCCCGGGAGGGATACGAGCAGTACTTC. The variable domain in full, completed from reference TRBV19 and TRBJ2-7, reads DGGITQSPKYLFRKEGQNVTLSCEQNLNHDAMYWYRQDPGQGLRLIYYSQIVNDFQKGDIAEGYSVSREKKESFPLTVTSAQKNPTAFYLCASSPREGYEQYFGPGTRLTVT.